What follows describes a single TCR beta chain. Its cognate antigen is unknown. The entry originates in a study of PD-L1 blockade in urothelial cancer. Study-wide context: Chemotherapy regimens numbering 0 to 3 had been given to patients. Blood underwent analysis 3 weeks (second dose) and 6 weeks after treatment began.

General study results and limits: Tumor-associated clones in blood expanded more at 3 weeks in durable-benefit patients.

Clones were read by immunoSEQ multiplex PCR, and TCRdb kept only the in-frame ones, dropping some. This sample has 90,000 or so clones; 90% occur once, and the top ten carry around 1.5%. V was cut by 1 base and J by 5 bases, with 7 bases left in between. The CDR3 consists of 13 residues. Germline V gene data show CDR1 as SGHDN and CDR2 as FVKESK. Time point described: pretreatment peripheral blood. The study enrolled patients with locally advanced or metastatic urothelial carcinoma. The chain is built from TRBV14 and TRBJ2-3; D remains ambiguous. The source is a man aged 55 to 69 with urothelial cancer. The sample consisted of PBMCs, taken around atezolizumab (anti-PD-L1) treatment. CDR3 nucleotides: TGTGCCAGCAGCCAAGTTAGAGGAGATACGCAGTATTTT. Translated: CASSQVRGDTQYF.